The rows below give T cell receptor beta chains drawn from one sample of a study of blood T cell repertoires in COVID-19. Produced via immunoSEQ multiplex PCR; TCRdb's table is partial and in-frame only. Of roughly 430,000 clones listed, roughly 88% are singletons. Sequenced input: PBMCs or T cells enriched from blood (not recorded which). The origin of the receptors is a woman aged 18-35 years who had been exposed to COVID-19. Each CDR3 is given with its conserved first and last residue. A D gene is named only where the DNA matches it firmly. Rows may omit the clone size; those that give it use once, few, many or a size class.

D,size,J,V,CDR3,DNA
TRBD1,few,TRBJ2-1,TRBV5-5,CASSMGTGYNEQFF,TGTGCCAGCAGCATGGGGACAGGTTACAATGAGCAGTTCTTC
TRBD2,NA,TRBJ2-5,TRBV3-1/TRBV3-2,CASSPWGGLAEETQYF,TGTGCCAGCAGCCCTTGGGGTGGACTAGCGGAAGAGACCCAGTACTTC
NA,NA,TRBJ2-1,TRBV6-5,CASSENYNEQFF,TGTGCCAGCAGCGAGAACTACAATGAGCAGTTCTTC
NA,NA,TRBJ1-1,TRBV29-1,CSVPRSQGYTEAFF,TGCAGCGTCCCCCGGTCGCAGGGGTACACTGAAGCTTTCTTT
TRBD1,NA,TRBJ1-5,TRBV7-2,CASSSSQRTGVQPQHF,TGTGCCAGCAGCTCATCCCAGCGAACAGGGGTACAGCCCCAGCATTTT
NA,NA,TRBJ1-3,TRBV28,CASSLQYRNTIYF,TGTGCCAGCAGTTTACAGTACAGAAACACCATATATTTT
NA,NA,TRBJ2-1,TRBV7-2,CASSVLVSEQFF,TGTGCCAGCAGCGTACTAGTTAGTGAGCAGTTCTTC
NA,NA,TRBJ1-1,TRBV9,CASSVESTVNTEAFF,TGTGCCAGCAGCGTAGAGTCGACAGTGAACACTGAAGCTTTCTTT
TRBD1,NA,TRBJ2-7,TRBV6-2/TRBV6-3,CASSWDRYEQYF,TGTGCCAGCAGTTGGGACAGATACGAGCAGTACTTC
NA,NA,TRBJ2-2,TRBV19,CASGQLNTGELFF,TGTGCCAGCGGACAGCTTAACACCGGGGAGCTGTTTTTT
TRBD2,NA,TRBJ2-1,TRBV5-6,CASSLAATSGKYNEQFF,TGTGCCAGCAGCTTGGCCGCAACTAGCGGGAAGTACAATGAGCAGTTCTTC
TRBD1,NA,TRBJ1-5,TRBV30,CACEGQGNQPQHF,TGTGCCTGCGAGGGACAGGGCAATCAGCCCCAGCATTTT
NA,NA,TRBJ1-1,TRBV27,CASSLRTDTEAFF,TGTGCCAGCAGTTTAAGAACAGACACTGAAGCTTTCTTT
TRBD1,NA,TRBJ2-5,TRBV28,CASRSGTGSVTQYF,TGTGCCAGCAGGTCCGGGACAGGGTCAGTGACCCAGTACTTC
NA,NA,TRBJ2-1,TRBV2,CASSDYEQFF,TGTGCCAGCAGTGACTATGAGCAGTTCTTC
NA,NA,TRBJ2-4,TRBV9,CASSVEGREKNIQYF,TGTGCCAGCAGCGTAGAGGGACGGGAGAAGAACATTCAGTACTTC
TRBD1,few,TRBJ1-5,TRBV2,CASTQMAQGNRQPQHF,TGTGCCAGCACCCAAATGGCACAGGGGAACAGGCAGCCCCAGCATTTT
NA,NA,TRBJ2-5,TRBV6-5,CASTRRGAETQYF,TGTGCCAGCACCCGCAGGGGGGCAGAGACCCAGTACTTC
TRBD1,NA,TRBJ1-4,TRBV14,CASSRDRVNEKLFF,TGTGCCAGCAGCCGAGACAGGGTCAATGAAAAACTGTTTTTT
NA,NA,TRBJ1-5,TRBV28,CASSLTGGYSNQPQHF,TGTGCCAGCAGTTTAACGGGGGGCTATAGCAATCAGCCCCAGCATTTT
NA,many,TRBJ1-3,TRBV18,CASSQGNTIYF,TGTGCCAGCTCACAGGGGAACACCATATATTTT
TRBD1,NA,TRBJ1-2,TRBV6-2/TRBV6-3,CASSYPSGQGIYGYTF,TGTGCCAGCAGTTACCCGAGTGGACAGGGAATTTATGGCTACACCTTC
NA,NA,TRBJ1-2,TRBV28,CASSLDRFYGYTF,TGTGCCAGCAGTTTAGACAGGTTTTATGGCTACACCTTC
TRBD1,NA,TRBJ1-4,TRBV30,CAWSVHRQGGKLFF,TGTGCCTGGAGTGTACACCGACAGGGAGGAAAACTGTTTTTT
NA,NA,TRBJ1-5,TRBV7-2,CASSLALGGNQPQHF,TGTGCCAGCAGCTTAGCTTTGGGCGGGAATCAGCCCCAGCATTTT
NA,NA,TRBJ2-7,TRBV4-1,CASSQIGVGEQYF,TGCGCCAGCAGCCAGATAGGGGTGGGCGAGCAGTACTTC
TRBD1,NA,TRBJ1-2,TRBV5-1,CASSLTGGSDGYTF,TGCGCCAGCAGCTTGACAGGGGGCAGCGATGGCTACACCTTC
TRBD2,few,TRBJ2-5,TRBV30,CAWDRAGETQYF,TGTGCCTGGGACAGAGCGGGGGAGACCCAGTACTTC
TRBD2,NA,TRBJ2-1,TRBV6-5,CASSYSAGELLDEQFF,TGTGCCAGCAGTTACTCGGCGGGAGAGCTCCTGGATGAGCAGTTCTTC
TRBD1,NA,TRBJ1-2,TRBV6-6,CASSYSQGAQKGGYTF,TGTGCCAGCAGTTACTCACAGGGGGCGCAAAAGGGAGGCTACACCTTC
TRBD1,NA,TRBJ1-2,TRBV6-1,CASSEPGQNYGYTF,TGTGCCAGCAGTGAACCGGGACAGAACTATGGCTACACCTTC
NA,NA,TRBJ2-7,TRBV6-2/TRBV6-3,CASSYSLVDSDSYEQYF,TGTGCCAGCAGTTACTCCCTCGTCGACAGTGACTCCTACGAGCAGTACTTC
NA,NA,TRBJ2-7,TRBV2,CASRGDSRSYEQYF,TGTGCCAGCAGGGGGGACTCTCGCTCCTACGAGCAGTACTTC
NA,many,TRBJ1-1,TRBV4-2,CASSQGRGGSEAFF,TGTGCCAGCAGCCAAGGTCGCGGAGGATCTGAAGCTTTCTTT
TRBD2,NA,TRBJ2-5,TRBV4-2,CASSQTPGGAGGRQETQYF,TGTGCCAGCAGCCAAACCCCGGGGGGAGCGGGGGGGCGGCAAGAGACCCAGTACTTC
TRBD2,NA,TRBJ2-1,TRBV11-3,CASSQRLAGYNEQFF,TGTGCCAGCAGCCAACGGTTAGCGGGATACAATGAGCAGTTCTTC
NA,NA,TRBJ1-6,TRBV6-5,CASSSQGNSPLHF,TGTGCCAGCAGTTCTCAGGGTAATTCACCCCTCCACTTT
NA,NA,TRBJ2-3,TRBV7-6,CASSLEAALRPTDTQYF,TGTGCCAGCAGCTTAGAGGCAGCGCTTCGCCCCACCGATACGCAGTATTTT
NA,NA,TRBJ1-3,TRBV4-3,CASSQDNGGGNTIYF,TGCGCCAGCAGCCAAGATAACGGGGGAGGAAACACCATATATTTT
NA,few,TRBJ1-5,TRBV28,CASTSNGHFSNQPQHF,TGTGCCAGCACCTCGAATGGGCACTTTAGCAATCAGCCCCAGCATTTT
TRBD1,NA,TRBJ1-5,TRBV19,CASSLPTGTRRGNQPQHF,TGTGCCAGTAGTCTACCGACAGGGACACGAAGAGGCAATCAGCCCCAGCATTTT
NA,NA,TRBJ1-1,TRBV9,CASSYGQNTEAFF,TGTGCCAGCAGCTACGGACAGAACACTGAAGCTTTCTTT
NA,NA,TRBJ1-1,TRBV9,CASSGQERNTEAFF,TGTGCCAGCAGCGGACAGGAAAGGAACACTGAAGCTTTCTTT
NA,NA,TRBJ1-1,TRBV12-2,CASRLAQSHPQF,TGTGCAAGTCGCTTAGCCCAGTCCCACCCCCAGTTT
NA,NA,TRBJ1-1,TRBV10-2,CASSEPLVGRGLLTEAFF,TGCGCCAGCAGTGAGCCCCTAGTAGGCCGGGGGTTGTTAACTGAAGCTTTCTTT
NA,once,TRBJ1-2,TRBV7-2,CASSVGQRSYGYTF,TGTGCCAGCAGTGTCGGACAGCGGTCCTATGGCTACACCTTC
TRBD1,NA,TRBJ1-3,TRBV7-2,CASSDRTGGASGNTIYF,TGTGCCAGCAGCGACCGGACAGGGGGAGCCTCTGGAAACACCATATATTTT
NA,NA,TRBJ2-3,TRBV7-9,CASSLAAGRPHF,TGTGCCAGCAGCTTAGCGGCGGGCAGGCCCCATTTT
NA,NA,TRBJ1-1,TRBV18,CASSPRNSMNTEAFF,TGTGCCAGCTCACCCCGGAACAGCATGAACACTGAAGCTTTCTTT
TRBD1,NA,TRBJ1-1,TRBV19,CASSTQGADTEAFF,TGTGCCAGTAGTACCCAGGGGGCGGATACTGAAGCTTTCTTT